This TCR beta chain was retrieved from a study of regulatory T cells in long-lasting Graves disease. General observations from the study: TCR diversity was lower in persistent Graves' patients than in newly diagnosed ones. There was favoring of TRBV28, TRBJ1-2 and TRBJ2-5 in persistent disease.

The germline V gene encodes CDR1 DFQATT and CDR2 SNEGSKA (reference sequence). V trimming: 0 bases; J trimming: 6 bases; junction bases outside the gene matches: 4. This CDR3 region has 15 residues. Construction of the TCR beta libraries employed iRepertoire HTBI primers in conjunction with Arm-PCR of CDR3 regions. TCRdb re-analysed the multiplex PCR reads in MiXCR, keeping a single row per CDR3 protein. The table shows some 450,000 distinct CDR3 sequences, with roughly 17% occurring only once. This clonotype was seen a few times. The antigen remains unidentified. Time point described: newly diagnosed GD, antithyroid drugs for less than 3 months. PBMC-extracted RNA yielded the TCR library. Separately, the same data were catalogued under a study of T cells in Graves' hyperthyroidism and ophthalmopathy. From that study: Primed by the HTBI set, a first-round RT-PCR was run on the TCR CDR3.

The genes are TRBV20-1 and TRBJ2-1; 11 bases match TRBD2. This TCR was sampled from a woman aged 25 to 39 with Graves disease. The material was peripheral blood mononuclear cells (PBMCs), obtained at new diagnosis, from a patient treated with antithyroid drugs. In DNA, the CDR3 is TGCAGTGCTAGAGATACTAGCGGGAGTGGCAATGAGCAGTTCTTC. Its protein product is CSARDTSGSGNEQFF.